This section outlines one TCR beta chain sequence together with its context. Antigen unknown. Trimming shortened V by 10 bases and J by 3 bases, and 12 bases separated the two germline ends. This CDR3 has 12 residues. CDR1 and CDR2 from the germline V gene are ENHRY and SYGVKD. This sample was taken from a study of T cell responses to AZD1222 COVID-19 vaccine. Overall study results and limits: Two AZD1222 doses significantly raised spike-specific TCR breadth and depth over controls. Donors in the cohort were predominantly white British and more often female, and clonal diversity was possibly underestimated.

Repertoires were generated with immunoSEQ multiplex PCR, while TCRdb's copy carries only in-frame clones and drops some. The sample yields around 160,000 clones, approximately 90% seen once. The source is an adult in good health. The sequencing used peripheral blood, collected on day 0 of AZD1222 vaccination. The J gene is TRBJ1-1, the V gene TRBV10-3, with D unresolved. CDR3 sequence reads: CATGRADTEAFF. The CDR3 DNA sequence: TGTGCCACCGGGAGGGCGGACACTGAAGCTTTCTTT.